The clone carrying this T cell receptor (beta chain) was observed a few times. Its antigen is undetermined. The data were obtained in a study of T cells after yellow fever vaccination. Across the whole study: Preparation of fractions with low cell numbers was performed using SMART-Seq v4 Ultra Low Input.

Broader study findings: A limited proportion of clonotypes was detected within both the CD4 and CD8 compartments. Abundant clonotypes (contaminants from the bulk population) could be present in FACS-sorted repertoires.

TCRdb ran MiXCR on the 5' RACE reads and lists one entry per CDR3 protein. The data contain a few hundred thousand distinct CDR3 sequences, 17% of them singletons. CDR1 and CDR2 (germline): LGHNA, YSLEER. V lost 0 bases and J lost 8, with 17 bases in between. The CDR3 sequence is 16 residues long. The sequence came from a man younger than 35 who received the YFV17D yellow fever vaccine. The chain uses TRBV4-3 and TRBJ2-1; D not certain. Sequenced material: PBMCs, taken roughly 5 days after the first yellow fever vaccination. This CDR3 reads CASSQDHERQFDEQFF. The CDR3, as DNA: TGCGCCAGCAGCCAAGATCACGAGCGTCAGTTCGATGAGCAGTTCTTC.